This TCR beta chain was retrieved from a study of beta chain features in type 1 diabetes. Study conclusions and caveats: There was no resolution here of whether HLA type influences TCRB rearrangement. Insertions at VDJ junctions were less frequent in type 1 diabetes patients. These patients also deleted more nucleotides at the same junctions.

With 1 base removed from V and 5 bases from J, the gap between germline ends came to 14 bases. Germline CDR1 SEHNR, CDR2 FQNEAQ (reference sequence). CDR3 length: 15 residues. The study reverse transcribed the entire isolated RNA, so it sequenced expressed TCRB transcripts. Measured with immunoSEQ multiplex PCR; TCRdb has only the in-frame clones, and not every one. The table records 620,000 or so clones, roughly 16% of them present only once. Concerning this clone: The antigen remains undetermined.

The origin of this receptor is a man between 18 and 29 years old in good health. This sequence joins TRBV7-9 and TRBJ1-1, with D possibly matching TRBD1 (5 bases). Sequencing was done on a sample of naive CD4+ T cells from blood. The CDR3 nucleotides read TGTGCCAGCAGCTTAGGGGGCGTGAGCGGGACTGAAGCTTTCTTT. It specifies CASSLGGVSGTEAFF.